This T cell receptor beta chain is drawn from a study of identical twins' blood T cells. A single record per CDR3 protein comes from TCRdb applying MiXCR to the 5' RACE reads. The table has hundreds of thousands of distinct CDR3 sequences, over 25% seen once. Six healthy women, forming three identical twin pairs, donated samples. This clonotype came up many times. Its antigen is currently unknown. Findings and caveats of the study: Top TCRbeta clonotypes were shared more with twin than unrelated donors. Shared environment remains a possible cause of twin similarity.

Germline V lookup: CDR1 SGHAT, CDR2 FQNNGV. V was shortened by 3 bases and J by 10 bases, with 15 bases between the two germline ends. This CDR3 has 13 amino acids. The chain links TRBV11-2 to TRBJ1-1, with unresolved D. The TCR originated in a woman aged 18 to 55 in good health. The sequenced sample consisted of PBMCs. DNA for the CDR3: TGTGCCAGCAGCTTGGGATGGTCTTTGGGAGCTTTCTTT. Protein sequence: CASSLGWSLGAFF.